The 27 T cell receptor beta chains below were found in one sample sequenced in a study of T cells in Graves' hyperthyroidism and ophthalmopathy. Template material for amplifying TCR beta CDR3 regions consisted of RNA transcripts. Researchers ran a first-round RT-PCR on the TCR CDR3 using the HTBI primer set. MiXCR was run by TCRdb on the multiplex PCR reads, yielding one entry per CDR3 protein. The profile shows 640,000 or so distinct CDR3 sequences, 14% of them singletons. The sample comprised blood. The receptors stem from a woman in her late teens or twenties with Graves' ophthalmopathy.

This clonotype was seen a handful of times. The chain joins TRBV19 to TRBJ1-5; possible D gene TRBD1, 5 bases. Germline V gene lookup returns CDR1 LNHDA and CDR2 SQIVND (reference sequence). The CDR3 totals 15 residues. V was cut by 7 bases and J by 0 bases, with 13 bases left in between. The CDR3 DNA reads as TGTGCCAGTACCGCGTGGGGGGATAGCAATCAGCCCCAGCATTTT. This sequence encodes CASTAWGDSNQPQHF.

This clonotype was observed a single time. The genes are TRBV6-2 or TRBV6-3 and TRBJ2-5; unclear D gene. Germline-derived CDR1 and CDR2 are MNHEY and SVGEGT. V lost 5 bases to trimming and J lost 5 bases, with 9 bases between them. The CDR3 is made up of 12 amino acids. Here the CDR3 reads CASSTVYETQYF. As DNA, the CDR3 is TGTGCCAGCAGTACAGTCTATGAGACCCAGTACTTC.

This chain uses TRBV20-1 with TRBJ1-5; the match to TRBD1 covers 8 bases. Germline V gene sequence: CDR1 DFQATT, CDR2 SNEGSKA (reference sequence). Trimming at V came to 3 bases and at J to 2 bases, leaving 9 bases not matched to a gene. The CDR3 loop spans 16 amino acids. The CDR3 spells CSASEQGGVGNQPQHF. The DNA of the CDR3 is TGCAGTGCTAGTGAACAGGGGGGGGTTGGCAATCAGCCCCAGCATTTT.

This clonotype was recorded at least ten times. This chain links TRBV28 with TRBJ1-1; the D gene is possibly TRBD1 (5 bases). CDR3 length equals 14 residues. Germline lookup yields CDR1 MDHEN and CDR2 SYDVKM. Between the trimmed V and J ends, which lost 6 bases and 6 bases, there was a span of 17 bases. The CDR3 protein is CASRPLGAPAEAFF. The CDR3 DNA reads as TGTGCCAGCAGGCCGTTAGGGGCCCCCGCTGAAGCTTTCTTT.

This clonotype appeared many times. The chain combines TRBV20-1 with TRBJ2-4; D may be TRBD2 (6 bases). The CDR3 is made up of 14 amino acids. CDR1 and CDR2 (germline): DFQATT, SNEGSKA (reference sequence). Trimming shortened V by 4 bases and J by 6 bases, and 16 bases separated the two germline ends. The CDR3, as DNA: TGCAGTGCTACCAGACGGGAGTTGCGAAACATTCAGTACTTC. Its protein product is CSATRRELRNIQYF.

This clonotype came up many times. The rearrangement joins TRBV12-5 to TRBJ1-1; TRBD1 agrees at 7 bases. V was clipped by 5 bases and J by 8 bases; unmatched bases: 8. Germline V gene sequence: CDR1 LGHNT, CDR2 FRNRAP. This CDR3 is built from 13 residues. CDR3 loop: CASGTTTGHEAFF. CDR3 sequence (DNA): TGTGCTAGTGGTACTACGACAGGGCACGAAGCTTTCTTT.

This clonotype showed up many times. The rearrangement links TRBV27 to TRBJ2-3, with D tentatively TRBD1 (5 bases). The germline gives CDR1 MNHEY, CDR2 SMNVEV (reference sequence). This CDR3 is built from 15 residues. Trimming took 4 bases from V and 2 from J, leaving 13 bases between them. DNA of the CDR3: TGTGCCAGCAGTTCCGAAAGGGGCCTCACAGATACGCAGTATTTT. Encoded protein: CASSSERGLTDTQYF.

This clonotype came up many times. This chain connects TRBV2 to TRBJ2-4; 8 bases fit TRBD1. Germline CDR1 is SNHLY and CDR2 is FYNNEI. The V gene end was trimmed by 4 bases and the J gene end by 0 bases; junction bases not matched to a gene: 5. The CDR3 contains 16 residues. CDR3 amino acids: CASSVQGAVAKNIQYF. The DNA for the CDR3 is TGTGCCAGCAGTGTTCAGGGGGCGGTAGCCAAAAACATTCAGTACTTC.

CDR3 nucleotides: TGTGCCTGGTTCTCAGCGGGATCTACCAGGAATGAGCAGTTCTTC. It translates to CAWFSAGSTRNEQFF. J is TRBJ2-1 and V is TRBV30; 7 nucleotides match TRBD2. V lost 5 bases and J lost 7; bases outside the gene matches: 14. The length of the CDR3 is 15 residues. Looked up from germline, CDR1 is GTSNPN and CDR2 is SVGIG (reference sequence).

V and J are TRBV6-1 and TRBJ1-2; perhaps TRBD1 as D (5 bases). V lost 5 bases and J lost 5, with 15 bases in between. CDR1 and CDR2 (germline): MNHNS, SASEGT. The CDR3 has 14 residues. CDR3 nucleotide sequence: TGTGCCAGCAGTTCAGGGACTGACCTATATGGCTACACCTTC. As protein: CASSSGTDLYGYTF.

A note on this clonotype: A much larger clone differs from this one at a single base, so this may be a read error. The chain couples TRBV7-9 to TRBJ1-3; D ambiguous. V gave up 1 base and J gave up 0 bases, with 4 bases separating them. CDR1 is SEHNR, CDR2 FQNEAQ, per germline (reference sequence). The CDR3 is 14 amino acids. CDR3 DNA sequence: TGTGCCAGCAGCTTAGACAACTCTGGAAACACCATATATTTT. It yields the protein CASSLDNSGNTIYF.

In its sample, this clonotype was seen a few times. The CDR3 region is CATSDFGGAEQPQHF. The CDR3 DNA sequence: TGTGCCACCAGTGATTTCGGAGGGGCAGAACAGCCCCAGCATTTT. J is TRBJ1-5 and V is TRBV24-1; TRBD1 is a possible D gene (5 bases). Germline loops: CDR1 KGHDR, CDR2 SFDVKD. This CDR3 spans 15 amino acids. Trimming shortened V by 1 base and J by 7 bases, and 13 bases separated the two germline ends.

Ten or more counts support this clonotype. J is TRBJ2-5 and V is TRBV28; TRBD1 matches at 7 bases. After removal of 6 bases from V and 2 bases from J, the junction contained 9 bases not matched to a gene. The CDR3 totals 15 residues. Germline CDR1 MDHEN, CDR2 SYDVKM. CDR3 residues: CASRSYRGPQETQYF. The CDR3 DNA is TGTGCCAGCAGGTCGTACAGGGGCCCTCAAGAGACCCAGTACTTC.

This clonotype was observed many times. This chain uses TRBV7-9 with TRBJ2-1, with D tentatively TRBD2 (6 bases). The V end was cut by 6 bases, the J end by 7 bases, with 19 bases between. Germline V gene sequence: CDR1 SEHNR, CDR2 FQNEAQ (reference sequence). The CDR3 runs 15 residues. CDR3 DNA sequence: TGTGCCAGCAGTCGTATCGGAGGGACGAAGAATGAGCAGTTCTTC. Translating it yields CASSRIGGTKNEQFF.

There are many counts of this clonotype. The chain combines TRBV7-2 with TRBJ2-1, with 9 bases fitting TRBD2. This CDR3 has 16 amino acids. Germline CDR1 and CDR2: SGHTA and FQGNSA. The trim removed 1 base at V and 8 bases at J, leaving 9 bases unmatched. CDR3 nucleotide sequence: TGTGCCAGCAGCTTAGTAGCGGCGGGAGGGTGGCATGAGCAGTTCTTC. Residues: CASSLVAAGGWHEQFF.

This clonotype was counted ten times or more. J is TRBJ2-1 and V is TRBV6-1; TRBD2 matches 14 bases. Trimming cost V 4 bases and J 6 bases; bases outside gene matches: 2. Germline lookup yields CDR1 MNHNS and CDR2 SASEGT. This CDR3 comprises 15 residues. The CDR3 sequence is CASSATSGRANEQFF. Written as DNA, the CDR3 is TGTGCCAGCAGTGCGACTAGCGGGAGGGCCAATGAGCAGTTCTTC.

This clonotype has a count of ten or more. This chain uses TRBV2 with TRBJ2-3; 7 bases are shared with TRBD1. The germline V gene encodes CDR1 SNHLY and CDR2 FYNNEI. Trimming took 10 bases from V and 0 from J; bases not matched to a gene: 4. The CDR3 spans 13 residues. CDR3 sequence reads: CATNRGSTDTQYF. For the CDR3, the DNA is TGTGCCACCAACAGGGGTAGCACAGATACGCAGTATTTT.

The gene calls are TRBV2 and TRBJ1-1; the D is unclear. The CDR3 is 12 residues long. Germline CDR1 reads SNHLY; CDR2 reads FYNNEI. With 6 bases removed from V and 8 bases from J, the gap between germline ends came to 13 bases. The DNA for the CDR3 is TGTGCCAGCAGGGGTTCCTCCGTCGAAGCTTTCTTT. Residues: CASRGSSVEAFF.

This clonotype was seen repeatedly, ten times or more. The J gene is TRBJ2-1, the V gene TRBV18; 7 bases map to TRBD1. The germline gives CDR1 KGHSH, CDR2 LQKENI. The CDR3 spans 16 residues. Losses at the gene ends were 2 bases for V and 6 bases for J; bases not matched to a gene: 10. This CDR3 reads CASSPKGDSSTNEQFF. The CDR3, as DNA: TGTGCCAGCTCACCAAAAGGGGACAGTAGTACCAATGAGCAGTTCTTC.

This clonotype was observed at least ten times. CDR3 region: CASSFSKGQGLYGYTF. The CDR3 DNA is TGTGCCAGCAGTTTTTCCAAGGGACAGGGACTCTATGGCTACACCTTC. This chain links TRBV6-1 with TRBJ1-2; 9 bases are shared with TRBD1. Germline V gives CDR1 MNHNS, CDR2 SASEGT. J gave up 4 bases and V 5 bases, and 11 bases lay outside the gene matches. The CDR3 covers 16 residues.

This clonotype was detected only a few times. The chain employs TRBV20-1 and TRBJ2-7; maybe TRBD2 (6 bases). This CDR3 has 15 amino acids. Trimming took off 0 bases at V and 4 bases at J, with 16 bases between the two ends. Germline CDR1 reads DFQATT; CDR2 reads SNEGSKA (reference sequence). CDR3 DNA sequence: TGCAGTGCTAGAGATCTGGGACGGGGGTCATACGAGCAGTACTTC. Amino acid sequence: CSARDLGRGSYEQYF.

Ten or more counts support this clonotype. The V and J genes are TRBV18 and TRBJ2-7, with a possible D match to TRBD2 (6 bases). Trimming stripped 0 bases from V and 2 bases from J, with 14 bases between. The CDR3 loop spans 16 amino acids. CDR1 is KGHSH, CDR2 LQKENI, per germline. Here the CDR3 reads CASSPPVGGPTYEQYF. Here the CDR3 DNA reads TGTGCCAGCTCACCACCAGTTGGAGGGCCCACCTACGAGCAGTACTTC.

J is TRBJ2-1 and V is TRBV6-1; no definite D call. The ends were cut back, 6 bases at V and 4 bases at J, with 10 bases in the middle. The V gene's germline CDR1 is MNHNS and CDR2 SASEGT. CDR3 length equals 13 residues. The CDR3 spells CASRLTQYNEQFF. The CDR3, as DNA: TGTGCCAGCAGATTGACCCAGTACAATGAGCAGTTCTTC.

The chain links TRBV18 to TRBJ2-3, with 11 bases identical to TRBD2. V lost 4 bases, J lost 6 bases, and 3 bases stayed unmatched. From germline, CDR1 is KGHSH and CDR2 LQKENI. The CDR3 contains 14 residues. The CDR3 DNA is TGTGCCAGCTCACGTAGCGGGAGGGAGGATACGCAGTATTTT. This encodes CASSRSGREDTQYF.

This clonotype was found many times. The chain uses TRBV2 and TRBJ1-2; D call uncertain. This CDR3 is 14 amino acids long. Germline V gene data show CDR1 as SNHLY and CDR2 as FYNNEI. Trimming removed 5 bases from V and 2 bases from J, with 12 bases in between. The chain's CDR3 is CASSSFTENYGYTF. The CDR3 DNA follows: TGTGCCAGCAGTAGTTTTACGGAAAACTATGGCTACACCTTC.

This clonotype was detected a few times. The CDR3 spells CAISEGQANSGNTIYF. The CDR3 DNA reads as TGTGCCATCAGTGAGGGACAGGCGAACTCTGGAAACACCATATATTTT. The chain employs TRBV10-3 and TRBJ1-3; TRBD1 aligns across 7 bases. There are 16 residues in the CDR3. Trimming cost V 2 bases and J 0 bases; bases outside gene matches: 4. The germline gives CDR1 ENHRY, CDR2 SYGVKD.

The chain carries TRBV20-1 and TRBJ2-1; D may be TRBD1 (5 bases). The V gene lost 3 bases and the J gene lost 10 bases, with 7 bases spanning the gap. Germline V gene lookup returns CDR1 DFQATT and CDR2 SNEGSKA (reference sequence). This CDR3 comprises 10 residues. CDR3 DNA sequence: TGCAGTGCTAGGGGGCCCGAGCAGTTCTTC. As protein: CSARGPEQFF.